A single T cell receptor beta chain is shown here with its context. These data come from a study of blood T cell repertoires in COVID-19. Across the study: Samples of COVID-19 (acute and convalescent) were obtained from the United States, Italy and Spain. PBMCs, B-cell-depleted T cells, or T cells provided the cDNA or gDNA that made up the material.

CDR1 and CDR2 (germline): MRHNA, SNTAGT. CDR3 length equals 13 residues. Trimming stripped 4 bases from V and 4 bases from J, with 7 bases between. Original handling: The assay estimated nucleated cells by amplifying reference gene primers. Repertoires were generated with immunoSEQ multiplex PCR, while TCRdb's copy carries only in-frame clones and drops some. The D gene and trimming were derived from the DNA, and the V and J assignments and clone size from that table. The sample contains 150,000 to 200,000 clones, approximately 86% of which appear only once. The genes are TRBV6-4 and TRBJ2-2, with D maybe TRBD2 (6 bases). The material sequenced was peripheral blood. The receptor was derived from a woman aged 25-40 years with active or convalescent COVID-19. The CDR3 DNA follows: TGTGCCAGCAGTGGGGACTCCACCGGGGAGCTGTTTTTT. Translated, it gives CASSGDSTGELFF.